The sequence of this TCR beta chain was determined in a study of T cell changes during pregnancy in multiple sclerosis. The repertoire was sequenced with immunoSEQ multiplex PCR; TCRdb's copy has only in-frame clones and lacks some. The table includes around 40,000 clones, about nine tenths detected once. This clone came up once. The length of the CDR3 is 18 residues. J lost 6 bases, V lost 0 bases, and 16 bases had no gene match. Germline V gives CDR1 SGHRS, CDR2 YFSETQ. This clonotype was sampled from a female donor in good health, enrolled as a control in a pregnancy study. The sequencing used CD4+ T cells from peripheral blood mononuclear cells, collected after pregnancy. This chain uses TRBV5-1 with TRBJ1-1; 8 bases line up with TRBD1. The CDR3 bases are TGCGCCAGCAGCTTGGTGGCAGGGGGCGTGGGGGGCAACGCTGAAGCTTTCTTT. Translated, it gives CASSLVAGGVGGNAEAFF.